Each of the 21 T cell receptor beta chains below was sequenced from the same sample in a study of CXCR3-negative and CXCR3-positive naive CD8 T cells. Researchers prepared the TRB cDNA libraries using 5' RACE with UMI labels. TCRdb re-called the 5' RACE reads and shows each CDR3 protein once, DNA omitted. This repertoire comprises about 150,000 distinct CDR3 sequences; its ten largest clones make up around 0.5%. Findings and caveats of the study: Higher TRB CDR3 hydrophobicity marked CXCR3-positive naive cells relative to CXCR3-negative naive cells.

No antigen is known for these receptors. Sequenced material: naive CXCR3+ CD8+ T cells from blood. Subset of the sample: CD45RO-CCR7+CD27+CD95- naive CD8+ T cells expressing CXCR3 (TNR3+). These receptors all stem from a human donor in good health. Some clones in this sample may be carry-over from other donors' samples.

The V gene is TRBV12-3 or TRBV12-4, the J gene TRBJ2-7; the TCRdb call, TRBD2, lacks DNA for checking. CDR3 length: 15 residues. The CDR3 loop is CASSPRGPPSYEKYF.

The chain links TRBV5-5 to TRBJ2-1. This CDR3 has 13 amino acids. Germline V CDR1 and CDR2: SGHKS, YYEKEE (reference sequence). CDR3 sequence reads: CASSSGAGNEQFF.

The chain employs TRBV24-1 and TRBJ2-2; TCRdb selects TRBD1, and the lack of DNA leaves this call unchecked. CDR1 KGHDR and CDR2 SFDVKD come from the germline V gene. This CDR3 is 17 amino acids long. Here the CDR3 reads CATSDFLGQGNTGELFF.

The CDR3 spells CASSIGGNEAFF. The chain couples TRBV19 to TRBJ1-1; TCRdb reports TRBD1, a call that lacks DNA to check it against. Germline CDR1 is LNHDA and CDR2 is SQIVND (reference sequence). The CDR3 length is 12 residues. Supplemented by reference TRBV19 and TRBJ1-1, the full variable domain reads DGGITQSPKYLFRKEGQNVTLSCEQNLNHDAMYWYRQDPGQGLRLIYYSQIVNDFQKGDIAEGYSVSREKKESFPLTVTSAQKNPTAFYLCASSIGGNEAFFGQGTRLTVV.

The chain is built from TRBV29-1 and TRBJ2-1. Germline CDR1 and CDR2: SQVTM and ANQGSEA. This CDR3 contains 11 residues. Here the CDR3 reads CSVEEYPEQFF.

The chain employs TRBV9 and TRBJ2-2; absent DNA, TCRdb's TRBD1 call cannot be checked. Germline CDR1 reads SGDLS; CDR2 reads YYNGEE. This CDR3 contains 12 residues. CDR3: CASSPGAGELFF.

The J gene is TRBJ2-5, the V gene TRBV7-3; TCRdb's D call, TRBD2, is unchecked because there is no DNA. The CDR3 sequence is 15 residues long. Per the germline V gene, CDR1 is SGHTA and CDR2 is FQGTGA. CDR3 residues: CASSLSPGLQETQYF.

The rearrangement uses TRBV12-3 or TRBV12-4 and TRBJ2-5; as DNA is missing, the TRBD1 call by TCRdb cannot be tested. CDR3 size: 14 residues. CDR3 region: CASSIQGAWETQYF.

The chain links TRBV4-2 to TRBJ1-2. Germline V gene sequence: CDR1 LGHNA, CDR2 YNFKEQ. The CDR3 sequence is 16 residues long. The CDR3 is CASSQEFGGANYGYTF.

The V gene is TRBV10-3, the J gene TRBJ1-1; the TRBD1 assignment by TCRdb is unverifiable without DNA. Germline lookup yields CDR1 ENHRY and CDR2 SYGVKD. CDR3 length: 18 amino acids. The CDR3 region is CATDVGRDRGPRDTEAFF.

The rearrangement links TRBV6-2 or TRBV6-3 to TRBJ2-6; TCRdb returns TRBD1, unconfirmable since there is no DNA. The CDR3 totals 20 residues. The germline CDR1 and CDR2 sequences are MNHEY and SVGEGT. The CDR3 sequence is CASSSIGTGGTFTGANVLTF.

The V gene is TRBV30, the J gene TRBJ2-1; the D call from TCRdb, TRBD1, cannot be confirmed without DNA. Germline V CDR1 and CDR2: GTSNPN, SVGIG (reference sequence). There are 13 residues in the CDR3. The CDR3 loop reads CALRPGAGNEQFF.

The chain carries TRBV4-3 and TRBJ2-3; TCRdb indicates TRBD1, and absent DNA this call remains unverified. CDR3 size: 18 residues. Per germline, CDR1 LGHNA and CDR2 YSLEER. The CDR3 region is CASSQTLGGSRRTDTQYF.

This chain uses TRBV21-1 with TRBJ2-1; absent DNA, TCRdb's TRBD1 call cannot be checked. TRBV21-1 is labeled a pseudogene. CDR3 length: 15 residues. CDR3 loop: CASSKQGAGDNEQFF.

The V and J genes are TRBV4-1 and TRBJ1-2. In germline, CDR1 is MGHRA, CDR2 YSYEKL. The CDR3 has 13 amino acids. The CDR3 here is CASSHVDRDGYTF.

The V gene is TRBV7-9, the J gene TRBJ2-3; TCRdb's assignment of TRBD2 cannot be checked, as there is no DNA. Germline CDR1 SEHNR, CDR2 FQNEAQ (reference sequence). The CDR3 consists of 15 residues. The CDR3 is CASSLALAGSDTQYF.

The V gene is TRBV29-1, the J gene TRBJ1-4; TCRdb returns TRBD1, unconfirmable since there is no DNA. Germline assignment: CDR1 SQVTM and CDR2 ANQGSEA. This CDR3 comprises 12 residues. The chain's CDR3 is CSAVGGDEKLFF.

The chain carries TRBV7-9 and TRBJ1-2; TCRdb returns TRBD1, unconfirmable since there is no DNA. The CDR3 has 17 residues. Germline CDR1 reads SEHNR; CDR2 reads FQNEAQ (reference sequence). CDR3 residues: CASSLAARDRGNYGYTF.

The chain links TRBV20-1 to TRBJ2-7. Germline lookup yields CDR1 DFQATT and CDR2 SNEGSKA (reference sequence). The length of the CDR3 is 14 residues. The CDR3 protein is CSARPITGSDEQYF.

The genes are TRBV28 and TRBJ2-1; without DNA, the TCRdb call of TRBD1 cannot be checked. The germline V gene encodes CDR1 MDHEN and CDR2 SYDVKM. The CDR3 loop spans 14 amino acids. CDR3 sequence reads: CASSLSTGFNEQFF.

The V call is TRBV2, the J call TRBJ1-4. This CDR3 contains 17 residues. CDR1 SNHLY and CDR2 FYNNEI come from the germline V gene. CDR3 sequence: CASSERAQSDFNEKLFF.